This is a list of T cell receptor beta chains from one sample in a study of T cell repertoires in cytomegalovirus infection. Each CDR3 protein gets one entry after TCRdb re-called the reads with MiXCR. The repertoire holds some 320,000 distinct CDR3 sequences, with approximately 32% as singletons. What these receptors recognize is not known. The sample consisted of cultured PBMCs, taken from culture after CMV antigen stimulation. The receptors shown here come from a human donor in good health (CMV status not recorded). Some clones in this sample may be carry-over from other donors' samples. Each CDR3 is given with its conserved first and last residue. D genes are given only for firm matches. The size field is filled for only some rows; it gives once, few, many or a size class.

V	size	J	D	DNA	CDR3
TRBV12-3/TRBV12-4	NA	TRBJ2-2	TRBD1	TGTGCCAGCAGGACGGGGACAGGCAATGCCGGGGAGCTGTTTTTT	CASRTGTGNAGELFF
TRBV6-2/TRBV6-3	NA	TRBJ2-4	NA	TGTGCCAGCAGTTTTCGGGCGAGCAAAAACATTCAGTACTTC	CASSFRASKNIQYF
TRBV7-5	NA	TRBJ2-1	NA	NA	CISVPEAQQGTSSYNEQFF
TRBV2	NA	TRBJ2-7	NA	TGTGCCAGAGCCGGGACCCCTTCTCCGGACGAGCAGTACTTC	CARAGTPSPDEQYF
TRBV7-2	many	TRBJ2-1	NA	TGTGCCAGCAGCTCCGGGACGGGTAACAATGAGCAGTTCTTC	CASSSGTGNNEQFF
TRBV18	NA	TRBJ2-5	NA	TGTGCCAGCTCACCAGACGACTATCGACAAGAGACCCAGTACTTC	CASSPDDYRQETQYF
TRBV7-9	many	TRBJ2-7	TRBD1	TGTGCCAGCAGCCGTCTACCCCCAGGGGGCCGGCGATCGCCGATCTACGAGCAGTACTTC	CASSRLPPGGRRSPIYEQYF
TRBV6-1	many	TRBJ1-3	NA	TGTGCCAGCAGCATGGACAGCCCTGGAAACACCATATATTTT	CASSMDSPGNTIYF
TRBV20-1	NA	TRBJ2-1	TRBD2	TGCAGTGCTAGAGAAGGGACTAGCGGAAGCAATGAGCAGTTCTTC	CSAREGTSGSNEQFF
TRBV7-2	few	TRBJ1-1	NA	TGTGCCAGCAGCCCAAAAACTGAAGCTTTCTTT	CASSPKTEAFF
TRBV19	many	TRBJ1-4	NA	TGTGCCAGTAGTGACCGCACCATGGGGCAAAATGAAAAACTGTTTTTT	CASSDRTMGQNEKLFF
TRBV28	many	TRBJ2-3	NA	TGTGCCAGCAGTGGACGAGACTTGCCTCGGGCAGATACGCAGTATTTT	CASSGRDLPRADTQYF
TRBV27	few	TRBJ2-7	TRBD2	TGTGCCAGCAGGTCCTTAACTAGCGGGAGTAACTACGAGCAGTACTTC	CASRSLTSGSNYEQYF
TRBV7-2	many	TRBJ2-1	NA	TGTGCCAGCAGCTTAGGCCCGGGCGATGAGCAGTTCTTC	CASSLGPGDEQFF
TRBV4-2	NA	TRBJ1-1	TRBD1	TGTGCCAGCAGCCAAGTTAGGACAGGGGGTAATGAAGCTTTCTTT	CASSQVRTGGNEAFF
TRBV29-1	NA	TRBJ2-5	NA	TGCAGCGCCCTGCCCTCGACAACAACCCAAGAGACCCAGTACTTC	CSALPSTTTQETQYF
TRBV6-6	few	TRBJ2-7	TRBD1	TGTGCCAGCAGTTACGTACAGGGGGGCTCCTACGAGCAGTACTTC	CASSYVQGGSYEQYF
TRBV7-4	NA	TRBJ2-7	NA	TGTGCCAGCAGCTTAGAGACTCGGGGTTACGAGCAGTACTTC	CASSLETRGYEQYF
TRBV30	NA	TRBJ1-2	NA	TGTGCCTGGAGTGTAAGCATCGTGGGAGCCTATGGCTACACCTTC	CAWSVSIVGAYGYTF
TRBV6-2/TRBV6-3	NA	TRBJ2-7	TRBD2	TGTGCCAGCAGTGTCACTAGCGGGGGCCTCTCCTACGAGCAGTACTTC	CASSVTSGGLSYEQYF
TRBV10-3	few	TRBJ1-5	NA	TGTGCCATCAGTGAGAGTCAGGGTTTAAGCAATCAGCCCCAGCATTTT	CAISESQGLSNQPQHF
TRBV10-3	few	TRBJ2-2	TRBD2	TGTGCCATCAGTGAGCCCAGCGGGAGGTTAACCGGGGAGCTGTTTTTT	CAISEPSGRLTGELFF
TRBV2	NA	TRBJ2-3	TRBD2	TGTGCCAGCAGTCCATTAGCGGGAGGTTTGACAGATACGCAGTATTTT	CASSPLAGGLTDTQYF
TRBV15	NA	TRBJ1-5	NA	TGTGCCACCAGCAGAGAGACAGGCAATCAGCCCCAGCATTTT	CATSRETGNQPQHF
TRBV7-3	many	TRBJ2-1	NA	TGTGCCAGTGGGATCGGCAGCAATGAGCAGTTCTTC	CASGIGSNEQFF
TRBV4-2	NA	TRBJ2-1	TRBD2	TGTGCCAGCAGCCAAGGCGGGACTAGCGGGAGTTACAATGAGCAGTTCTTC	CASSQGGTSGSYNEQFF
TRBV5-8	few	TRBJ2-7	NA	TGTGCCAGCAGCTTGCAAGGATCAAGCTCCTACGAGCAGTACTTC	CASSLQGSSSYEQYF
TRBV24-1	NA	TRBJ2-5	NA	TGTGCCACCAGTGACGGACCAGGAGAGACCCAGTACTTC	CATSDGPGETQYF
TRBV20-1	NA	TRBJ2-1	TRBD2	TGCAGTGCTAGTACGGGAGGCGGGACTACGGTCTACAATGAGCAGTTCTTC	CSASTGGGTTVYNEQFF
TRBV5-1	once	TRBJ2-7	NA	TGCGCCAGCCGCTTAACGGGCTACGAGCAGTACTTC	CASRLTGYEQYF
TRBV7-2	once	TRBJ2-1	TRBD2	TGTGCCAGCAGCTCCTATGGGACTAGCGGATACAATGAGCAGTTCTTC	CASSSYGTSGYNEQFF
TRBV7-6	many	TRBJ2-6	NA	TGTGCCAGCAGCTTGCGACTGAAAGATCCCTCTGGGGCCAACGTCCTGACTTTC	CASSLRLKDPSGANVLTF
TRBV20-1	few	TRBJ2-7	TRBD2	TGCAGTGCTACCCCCCGACTAGCGGGAACCTCCTACGAGCAGTACTTC	CSATPRLAGTSYEQYF
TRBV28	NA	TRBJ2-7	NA	TGTGCCAGCAGTCCCCAGGACTTTTACTACGAGCAGTACTTC	CASSPQDFYYEQYF
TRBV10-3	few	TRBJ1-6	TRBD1	TGTGCCATCAGGACAGACAGGGGTAATTCACCCCTCCACTTT	CAIRTDRGNSPLHF
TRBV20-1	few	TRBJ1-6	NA	TGCAGTGCTAGTCCCCCGGGGAATCTGCATTCACCCCTCCACTTT	CSASPPGNLHSPLHF
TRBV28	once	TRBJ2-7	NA	TGTGCCAGCAGTTTTAGGGGCAGGTGGGACGAGCAGTACTTC	CASSFRGRWDEQYF
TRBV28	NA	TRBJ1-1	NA	TGTGCCAGCAGTTTATGGGACAGAGGCACTGAAGCTTTCTTT	CASSLWDRGTEAFF
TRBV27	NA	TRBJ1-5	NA	TGTGCCAGCAGCACAGGGTACGGTCAGCCCCAGCATTTT	CASSTGYGQPQHF
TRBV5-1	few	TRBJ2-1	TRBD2	TGCGCCAGCAGCTCCGCGACTAGCGGGGGGGTTATCGATGAGCAGTTCTTC	CASSSATSGGVIDEQFF
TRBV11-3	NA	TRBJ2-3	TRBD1	TGTGCCAGCAGCTTAGCTCGCGGGACAGGGGGCACAGATACGCAGTATTTT	CASSLARGTGGTDTQYF
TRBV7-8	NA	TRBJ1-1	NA	TGTGCCAGCAGCTTCCGACTGACGAACACTGAAGCTTTCTTT	CASSFRLTNTEAFF
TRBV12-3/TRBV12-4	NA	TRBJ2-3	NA	TGTGCCAGCAGTGCCCAGGGGGGAGGCACAGATACGCAGTATTTT	CASSAQGGGTDTQYF
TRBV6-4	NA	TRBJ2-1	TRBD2	TGTGCCAGCAGTGACTCGGAGACTAGCGGGACTACTGAGCAGTTCTTC	CASSDSETSGTTEQFF
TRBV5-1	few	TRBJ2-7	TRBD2	TGCGCCAGCTACGGGACTAGCGGGAGAGGAGCCTACGAGCAGTACTTC	CASYGTSGRGAYEQYF
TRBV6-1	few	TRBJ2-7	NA	TGTGCCAGCAAAGAAATTTACGAGCAGTACTTC	CASKEIYEQYF
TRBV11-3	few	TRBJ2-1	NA	TGTGCCAGCAGCACGTTGGGCAAACCCCCCTACAATGAGCAGTTCTTC	CASSTLGKPPYNEQFF
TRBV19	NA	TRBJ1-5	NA	TGTGCCAGTACCACCCCCCAGCATTTT	CASTTPQHF
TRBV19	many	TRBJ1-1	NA	TGTGCCAGTAATATTCAGGCTCGGATCTACACTGAAGCTTTCTTT	CASNIQARIYTEAFF
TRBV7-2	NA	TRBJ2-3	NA	TGTGCCAGCAGCTCCAGGGGTCCTCCTAGCACAGATACGCAGTATTTT	CASSSRGPPSTDTQYF
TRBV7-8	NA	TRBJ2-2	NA	TGTGCCAGCATCCTAGCAGGGGAGCTGTTTTTT	CASILAGELFF
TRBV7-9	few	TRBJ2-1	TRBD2	TGTGCCAGCAGCTTAGGTGCGTGGGAGGGCAATGAGCAGTTCTTC	CASSLGAWEGNEQFF
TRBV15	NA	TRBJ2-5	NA	TGTGCCACCAGCAGAGATGGGGCAAGCGGGGAGACCCAGTACTTC	CATSRDGASGETQYF
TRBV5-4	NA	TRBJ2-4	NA	TGTGCCAGCAGCCCATCCGGTACGGACCTACGGGTTCGGTACTTC	CASSPSGTDLRVRYF